This TCR beta chain originates from a study of OX40 agonist ivuxolimab in advanced cancers. The CDR3 has 12 residues. Between the trimmed V and J ends, which lost 3 bases and 4 bases, there was a span of 7 bases. Germline assignment: CDR1 SGHNT and CDR2 YYREEE (reference sequence). Produced via immunoSEQ multiplex PCR; TCRdb's table is partial and in-frame only. The sample shows about 16,000 clones, around 83% of them seen only once. This receptor was identified in an adult with an advanced solid tumor such as melanoma, head and neck, liver or kidney cancer. This material consisted of CD4+ or CD8+ T cells sorted from blood, taken in a trial of the OX40 agonist ivuxolimab. The V call is TRBV5-4, the J call TRBJ1-1; D gene uncertain. The chain's CDR3 is CASSSYSTEAFF. The CDR3 DNA follows: TGTGCCAGCAGCTCATACAGCACTGAAGCTTTCTTT.